This T cell receptor beta chain was recovered during a study of cytomegalovirus exposure and HLA in healthy donors. Across the study: Most donors, about 77% of several hundred genotyped, fell in the Caucasian-associated ancestry cluster. Overall study results and limits: Serostatus for CMV was the only available immune exposure information. It has been reported that TCR beta sequences accurately predicted the HLA-A and HLA-B alleles of most subjects.

V lost 0 bases to trimming and J lost 3 bases; unmatched junction nucleotides: 3. CDR1 and CDR2 (germline): SGHDT, YYEEEE. The CDR3 is made up of 16 amino acids. PCR used 60 Vbeta primers and 13 Jbeta primers. Assay: immunoSEQ multiplex PCR; the TCRdb copy retains only in-frame clones and omits some. The data show 160,000 or so clones, around 84% seen once. Points on this clone: The antigen remains undetermined.

The sequence came from a woman between 18 and 29 years old in good health and CMV-seronegative. The chain carries TRBV5-6 and TRBJ2-5; 12 bases are a match to TRBD2. The sequencing sample was made of PBMCs. Here the CDR3 DNA reads TGTGCCAGCAGCTTGGGGCTAGCGGGGGGGGAAGAGACCCAGTACTTC. As protein: CASSLGLAGGEETQYF.